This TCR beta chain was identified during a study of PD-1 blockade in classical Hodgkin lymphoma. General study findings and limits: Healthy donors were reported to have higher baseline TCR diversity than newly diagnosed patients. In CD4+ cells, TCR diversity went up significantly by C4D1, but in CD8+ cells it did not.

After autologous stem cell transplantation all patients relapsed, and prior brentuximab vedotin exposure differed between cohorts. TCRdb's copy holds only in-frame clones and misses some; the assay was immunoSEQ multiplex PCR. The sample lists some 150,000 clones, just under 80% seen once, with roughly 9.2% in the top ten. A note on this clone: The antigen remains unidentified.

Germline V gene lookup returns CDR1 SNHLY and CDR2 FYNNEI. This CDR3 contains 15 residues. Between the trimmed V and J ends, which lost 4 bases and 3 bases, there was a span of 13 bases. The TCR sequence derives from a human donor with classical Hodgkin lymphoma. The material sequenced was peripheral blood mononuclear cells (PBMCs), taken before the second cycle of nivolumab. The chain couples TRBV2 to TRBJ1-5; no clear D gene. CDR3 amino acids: CASSAGNRTNQPQHF. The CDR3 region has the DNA TGTGCCAGCAGTGCTGGGAATAGAACCAATCAGCCCCAGCATTTT.